The clone carrying this TCR beta chain occurred many times. As yet, its antigen is unknown. These data belong to a study of T cell repertoires in cytomegalovirus infection. Whole-study context: TCR beta signatures that were public indicated CMV infection and matching HLA type. Study-level results: CMV-specific TCR beta clonotypes restricted by HLA-C were the ones dominating the ex vivo response. There were carriers of CMV plus the relevant HLA, and cumulative public TCR beta family frequency identified them.

V was trimmed by 1 base and J by 1 base, leaving 11 bases between them. CDR3 size: 17 residues. Germline V gives CDR1 SGHVS, CDR2 FQNEAQ. TCRdb called the reads again in MiXCR, with one record for every CDR3 protein. The sample shows approximately 750,000 distinct CDR3 sequences, 35% of them seen only once. Input material: PBMCs. This clonotype was sampled from a human donor in good health (CMV status not recorded). Some clones in this sample may be carry-over from other donors' samples. This chain joins TRBV7-8 and TRBJ2-6; tentatively, D is TRBD1 (5 bases). CDR3 bases: TGTGCCAGCAGCTTAGGAGTTAGGACATCTGGGGCCAACGTCCTGACTTTC. It encodes CASSLGVRTSGANVLTF.